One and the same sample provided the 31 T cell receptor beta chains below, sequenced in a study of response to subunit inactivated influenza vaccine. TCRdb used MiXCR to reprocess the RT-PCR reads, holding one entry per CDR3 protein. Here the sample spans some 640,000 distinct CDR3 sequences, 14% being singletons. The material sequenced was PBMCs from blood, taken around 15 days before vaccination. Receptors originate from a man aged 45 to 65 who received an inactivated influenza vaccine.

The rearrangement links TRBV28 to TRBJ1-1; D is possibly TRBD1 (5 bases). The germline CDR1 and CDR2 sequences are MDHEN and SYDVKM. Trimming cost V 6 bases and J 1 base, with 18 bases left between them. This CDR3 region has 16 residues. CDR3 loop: CASSFTGRGSNTEAFF. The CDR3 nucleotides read TGTGCCAGCAGCTTCACAGGCCGGGGCTCGAACACTGAAGCTTTCTTT.

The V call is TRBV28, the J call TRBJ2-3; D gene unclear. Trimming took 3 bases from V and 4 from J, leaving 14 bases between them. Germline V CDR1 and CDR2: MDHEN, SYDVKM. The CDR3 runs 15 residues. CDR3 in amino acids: CASSLIFPTSDTQYF. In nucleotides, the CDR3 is TGTGCCAGCAGTTTGATATTTCCTACCTCAGATACGCAGTATTTT.

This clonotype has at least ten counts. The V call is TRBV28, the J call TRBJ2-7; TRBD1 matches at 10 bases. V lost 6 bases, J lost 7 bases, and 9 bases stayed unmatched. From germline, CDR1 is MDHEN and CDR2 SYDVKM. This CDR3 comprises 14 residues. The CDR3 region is CASSPLWTGGEQYF. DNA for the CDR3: TGTGCCAGCAGCCCATTATGGACAGGGGGGGAGCAGTACTTC.

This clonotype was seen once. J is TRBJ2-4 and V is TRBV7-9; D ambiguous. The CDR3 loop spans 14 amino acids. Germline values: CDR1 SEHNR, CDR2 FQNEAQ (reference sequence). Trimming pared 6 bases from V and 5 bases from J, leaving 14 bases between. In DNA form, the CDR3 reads TGTGCCAGCAGACCCGGCGCATACGAAAACATTCAGTACTTC. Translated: CASRPGAYENIQYF.

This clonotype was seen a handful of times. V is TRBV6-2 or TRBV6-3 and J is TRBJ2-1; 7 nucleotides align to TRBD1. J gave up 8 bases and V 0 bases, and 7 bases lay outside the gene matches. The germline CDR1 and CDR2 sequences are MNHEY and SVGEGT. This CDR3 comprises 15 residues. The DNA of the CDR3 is TGTGCCAGCAGTTACTCTGCCAGGGGGAGCGATGAGCAGTTCTTC. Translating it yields CASSYSARGSDEQFF.

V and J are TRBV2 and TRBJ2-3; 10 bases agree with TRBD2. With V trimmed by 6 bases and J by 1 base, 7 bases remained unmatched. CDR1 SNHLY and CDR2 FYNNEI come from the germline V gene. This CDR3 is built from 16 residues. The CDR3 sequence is CASSRMGTSGTDTQYF. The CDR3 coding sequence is TGTGCCAGCAGCCGCATGGGGACTAGCGGCACAGATACGCAGTATTTT.

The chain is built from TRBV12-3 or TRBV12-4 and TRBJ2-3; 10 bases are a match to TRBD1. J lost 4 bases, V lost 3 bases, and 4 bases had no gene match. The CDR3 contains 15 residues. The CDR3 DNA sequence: TGTGCCAGCAGTTTCAGCGGACAGGGGGCAGATACGCAGTATTTT. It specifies CASSFSGQGADTQYF.

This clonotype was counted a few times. CDR3: CASSGMGLGGDEQFF. The CDR3, as DNA: TGTGCCAGCAGTGGAATGGGACTAGGAGGCGATGAGCAGTTCTTC. The chain recombines TRBV2 with TRBJ2-1; 8 bases align to TRBD2. V dropped 4 bases and J dropped 8; count of bases not matched to a gene: 10. The germline V gene encodes CDR1 SNHLY and CDR2 FYNNEI. CDR3 length: 15 amino acids. The complete variable domain, with remaining parts taken from reference TRBV2 and TRBJ2-1, reads EPEVTQTPSHQVTQMGQEVILRCVPISNHLYFYWYRQILGQKVEFLVSFYNNEISEKSEIFDDQFSVERPDGSNFTLKIRSTKLEDSAMYFCASSGMGLGGDEQFFGPGTRLTVL.

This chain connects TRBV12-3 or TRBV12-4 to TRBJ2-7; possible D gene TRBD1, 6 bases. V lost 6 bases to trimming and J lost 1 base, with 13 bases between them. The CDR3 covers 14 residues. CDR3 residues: CASSTGSPSYEQYF. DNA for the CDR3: TGTGCCAGCAGCACAGGGTCCCCTTCCTACGAGCAGTACTTC.

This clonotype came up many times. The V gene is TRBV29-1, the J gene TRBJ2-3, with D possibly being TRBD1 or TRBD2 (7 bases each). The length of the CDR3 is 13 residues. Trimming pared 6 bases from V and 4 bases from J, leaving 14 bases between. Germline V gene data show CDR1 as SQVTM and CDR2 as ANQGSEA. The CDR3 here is CSVRQGGPDTQYF. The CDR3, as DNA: TGCAGCGTCAGACAGGGAGGGCCAGATACGCAGTATTTT.

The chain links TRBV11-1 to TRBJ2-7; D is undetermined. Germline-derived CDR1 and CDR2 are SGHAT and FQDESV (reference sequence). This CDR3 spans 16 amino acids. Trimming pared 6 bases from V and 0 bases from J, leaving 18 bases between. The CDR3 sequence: CASSRGRSADSYEQYF. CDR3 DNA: TGTGCCAGCAGTAGAGGACGGAGCGCGGACTCCTACGAGCAGTACTTC. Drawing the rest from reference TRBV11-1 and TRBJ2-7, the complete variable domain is EAEVAQSPRYKITEKSQAVAFWCDPISGHATLYWYRQILGQGPELLVQFQDESVVDDSQLPKDRFSAERLKGVDSTLKIQPAELGDSAMYLCASSRGRSADSYEQYFGPGTRLTVT.

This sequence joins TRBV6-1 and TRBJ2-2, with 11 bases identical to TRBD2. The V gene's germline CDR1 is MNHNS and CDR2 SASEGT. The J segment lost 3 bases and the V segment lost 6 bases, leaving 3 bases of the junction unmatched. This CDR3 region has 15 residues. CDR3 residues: CASRLAGADTGELFF. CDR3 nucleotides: TGTGCCAGCAGACTAGCGGGGGCCGACACCGGGGAGCTGTTTTTT.

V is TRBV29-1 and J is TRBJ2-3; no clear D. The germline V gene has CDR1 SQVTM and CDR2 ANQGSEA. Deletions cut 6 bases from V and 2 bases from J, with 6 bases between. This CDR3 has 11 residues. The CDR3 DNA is TGCAGCGTCAAGAACACAGATACGCAGTATTTT. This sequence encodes CSVKNTDTQYF.

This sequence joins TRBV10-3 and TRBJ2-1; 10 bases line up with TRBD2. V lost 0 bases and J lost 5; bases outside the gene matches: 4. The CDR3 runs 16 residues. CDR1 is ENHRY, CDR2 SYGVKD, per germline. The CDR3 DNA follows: TGTGCCATCAGTGAGTCTGGGACTAGCGTTAACAATGAGCAGTTCTTC. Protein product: CAISESGTSVNNEQFF.

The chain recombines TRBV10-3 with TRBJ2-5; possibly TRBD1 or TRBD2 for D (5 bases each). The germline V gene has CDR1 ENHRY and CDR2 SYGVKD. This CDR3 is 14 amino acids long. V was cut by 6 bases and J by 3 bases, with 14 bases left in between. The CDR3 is CAISRDPGKETQYF. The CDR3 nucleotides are TGTGCCATCAGCCGGGACCCAGGAAAAGAGACCCAGTACTTC.

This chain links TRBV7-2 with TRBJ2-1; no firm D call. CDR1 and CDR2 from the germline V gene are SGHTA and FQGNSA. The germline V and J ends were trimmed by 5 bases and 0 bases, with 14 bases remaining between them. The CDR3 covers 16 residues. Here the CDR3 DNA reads TGTGCCAGCAGCCCGACACTACTCGACTCCTACAATGAGCAGTTCTTC. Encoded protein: CASSPTLLDSYNEQFF.

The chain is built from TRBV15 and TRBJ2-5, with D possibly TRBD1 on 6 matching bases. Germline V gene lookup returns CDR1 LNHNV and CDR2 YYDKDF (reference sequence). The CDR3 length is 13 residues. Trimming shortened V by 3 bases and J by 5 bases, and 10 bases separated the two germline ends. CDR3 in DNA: TGTGCCACCAGCAGTGGGACAATCGAGACCCAGTACTTC. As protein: CATSSGTIETQYF. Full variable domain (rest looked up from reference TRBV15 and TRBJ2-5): DAMVIQNPRYQVTQFGKPVTLSCSQTLNHNVMYWYQQKSSQAPKLLFHYYDKDFNNEADTPDNFQSRRPNTSFCFLDIRSPGLGDTAMYLCATSSGTIETQYFGPGTRLLVL.

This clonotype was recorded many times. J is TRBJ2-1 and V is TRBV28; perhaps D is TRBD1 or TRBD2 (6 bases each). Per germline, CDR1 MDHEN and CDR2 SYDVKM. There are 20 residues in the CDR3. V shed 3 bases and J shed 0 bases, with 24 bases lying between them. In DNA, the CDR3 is TGTGCCAGCAGTTTCCTTTTGGGGGGCTTACGTGAGAGCTCCTACAATGAGCAGTTCTTC. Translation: CASSFLLGGLRESSYNEQFF.

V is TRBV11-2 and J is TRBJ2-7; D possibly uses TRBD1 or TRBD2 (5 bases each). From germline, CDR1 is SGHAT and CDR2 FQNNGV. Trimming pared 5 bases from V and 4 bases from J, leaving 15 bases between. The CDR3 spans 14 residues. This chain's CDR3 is CASSRPGALYEQYF. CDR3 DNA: TGTGCCAGCAGCCGCCCCGGGGCGTTATACGAGCAGTACTTC.

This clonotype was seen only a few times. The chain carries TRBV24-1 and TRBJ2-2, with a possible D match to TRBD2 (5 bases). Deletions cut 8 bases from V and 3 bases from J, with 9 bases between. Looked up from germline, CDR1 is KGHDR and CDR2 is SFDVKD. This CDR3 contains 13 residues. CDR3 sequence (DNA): TGTGCCACCACCGCCGGGGACACCGGGGAGCTGTTTTTT. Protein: CATTAGDTGELFF.

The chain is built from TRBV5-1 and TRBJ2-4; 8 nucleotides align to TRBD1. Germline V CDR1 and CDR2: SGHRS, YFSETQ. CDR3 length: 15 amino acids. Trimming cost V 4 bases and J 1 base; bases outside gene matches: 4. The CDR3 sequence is CASSPGDRAKNIQYF. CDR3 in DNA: TGCGCCAGCAGCCCCGGGGACAGGGCCAAAAACATTCAGTACTTC.

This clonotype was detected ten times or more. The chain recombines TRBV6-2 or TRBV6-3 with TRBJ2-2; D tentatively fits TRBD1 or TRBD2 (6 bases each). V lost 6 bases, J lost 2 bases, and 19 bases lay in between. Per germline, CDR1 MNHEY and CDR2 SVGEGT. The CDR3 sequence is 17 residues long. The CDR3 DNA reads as TGTGCCAGCAGCTCCGGCAGGGGACTGCCTAACACCGGGGAGCTGTTTTTT. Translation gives CASSSGRGLPNTGELFF.

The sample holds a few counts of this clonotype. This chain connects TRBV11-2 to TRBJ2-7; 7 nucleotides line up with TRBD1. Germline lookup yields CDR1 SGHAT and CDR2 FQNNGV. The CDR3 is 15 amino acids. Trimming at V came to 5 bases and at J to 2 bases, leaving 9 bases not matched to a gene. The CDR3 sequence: CASSTGTATTYEQYF. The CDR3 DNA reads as TGTGCCAGCAGCACCGGGACAGCGACCACCTACGAGCAGTACTTC.

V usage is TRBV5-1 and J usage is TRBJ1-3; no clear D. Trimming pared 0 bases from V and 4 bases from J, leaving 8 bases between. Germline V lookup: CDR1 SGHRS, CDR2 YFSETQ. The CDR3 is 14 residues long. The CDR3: CASSLAGIGNTIYF. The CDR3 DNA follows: TGCGCCAGCAGCTTGGCCGGGATCGGAAACACCATATATTTT.

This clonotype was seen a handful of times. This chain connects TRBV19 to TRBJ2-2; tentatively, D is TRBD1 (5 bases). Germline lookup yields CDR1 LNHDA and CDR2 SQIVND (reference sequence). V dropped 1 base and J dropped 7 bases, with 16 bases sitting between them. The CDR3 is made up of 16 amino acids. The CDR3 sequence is CASSIGNRIGGGELFF. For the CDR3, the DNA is TGTGCCAGTAGTATAGGTAACAGGATCGGCGGCGGGGAGCTGTTTTTT.

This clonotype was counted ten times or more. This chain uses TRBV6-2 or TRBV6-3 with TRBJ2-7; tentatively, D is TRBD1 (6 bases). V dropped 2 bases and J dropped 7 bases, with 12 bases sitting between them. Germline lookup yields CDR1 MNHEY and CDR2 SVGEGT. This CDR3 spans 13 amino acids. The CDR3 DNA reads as TGTGCCAGCAGTTACCTGGGGGCCGGGGAGCAGTACTTC. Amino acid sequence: CASSYLGAGEQYF.

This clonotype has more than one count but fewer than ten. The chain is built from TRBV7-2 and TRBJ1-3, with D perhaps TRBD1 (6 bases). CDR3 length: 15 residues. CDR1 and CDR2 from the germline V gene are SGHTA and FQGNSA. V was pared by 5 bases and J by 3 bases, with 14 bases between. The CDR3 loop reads CASSPKGGSGNTIYF. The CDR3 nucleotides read TGTGCCAGCAGCCCCAAGGGGGGAAGTGGAAACACCATATATTTT.

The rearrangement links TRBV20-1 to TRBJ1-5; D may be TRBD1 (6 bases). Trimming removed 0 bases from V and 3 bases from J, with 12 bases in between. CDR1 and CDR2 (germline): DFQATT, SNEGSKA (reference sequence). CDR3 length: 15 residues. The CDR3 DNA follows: TGCAGTGCTAGAGACCCCAGGGGCAACAATCAGCCCCAGCATTTT. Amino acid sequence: CSARDPRGNNQPQHF.

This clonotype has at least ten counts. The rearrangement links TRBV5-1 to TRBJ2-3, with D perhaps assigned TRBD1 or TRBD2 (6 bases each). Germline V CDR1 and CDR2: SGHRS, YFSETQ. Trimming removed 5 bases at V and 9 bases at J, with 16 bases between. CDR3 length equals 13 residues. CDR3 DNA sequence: TGCGCCAGCAGTCCCGGGGGCTCAGGGACGCAGTATTTT. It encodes CASSPGGSGTQYF.

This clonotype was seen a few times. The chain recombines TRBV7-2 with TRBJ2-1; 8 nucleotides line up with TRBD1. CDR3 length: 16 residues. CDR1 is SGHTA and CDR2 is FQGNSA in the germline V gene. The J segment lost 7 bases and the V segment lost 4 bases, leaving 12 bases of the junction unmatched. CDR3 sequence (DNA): TGTGCCAGCAGCTCCTCGGACAGGGTCTTAGGGAATGAGCAGTTCTTC. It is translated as CASSSSDRVLGNEQFF.

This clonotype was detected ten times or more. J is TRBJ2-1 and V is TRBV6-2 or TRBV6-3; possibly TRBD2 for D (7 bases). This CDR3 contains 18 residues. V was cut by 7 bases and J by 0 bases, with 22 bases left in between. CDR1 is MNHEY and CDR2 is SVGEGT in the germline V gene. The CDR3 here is CASIGSGGRPSSYNEQFF. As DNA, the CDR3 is TGTGCCAGCATCGGTTCGGGGGGCCGTCCAAGCTCCTACAATGAGCAGTTCTTC.